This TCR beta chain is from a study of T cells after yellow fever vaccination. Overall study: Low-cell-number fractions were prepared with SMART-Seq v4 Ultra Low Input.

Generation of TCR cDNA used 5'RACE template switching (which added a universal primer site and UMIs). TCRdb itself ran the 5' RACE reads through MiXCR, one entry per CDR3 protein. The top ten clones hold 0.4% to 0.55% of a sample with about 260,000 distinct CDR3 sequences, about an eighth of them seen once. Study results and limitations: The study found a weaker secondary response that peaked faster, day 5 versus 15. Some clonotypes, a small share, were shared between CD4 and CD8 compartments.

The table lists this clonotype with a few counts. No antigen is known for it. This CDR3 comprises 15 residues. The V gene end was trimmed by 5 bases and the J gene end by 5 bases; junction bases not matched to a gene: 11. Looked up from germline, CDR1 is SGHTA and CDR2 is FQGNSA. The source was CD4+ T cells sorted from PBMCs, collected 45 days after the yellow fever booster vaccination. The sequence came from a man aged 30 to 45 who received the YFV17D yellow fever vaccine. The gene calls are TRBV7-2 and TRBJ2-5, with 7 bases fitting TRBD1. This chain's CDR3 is CASSMRQGSGETQYF. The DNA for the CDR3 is TGTGCCAGCAGCATGAGACAGGGATCGGGGGAGACCCAGTACTTC. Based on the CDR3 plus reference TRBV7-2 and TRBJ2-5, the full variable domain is GAGVSQSPSNKVTEKGKDVELRCDPISGHTALYWYRQSLGQGLEFLIYFQGNSAPDKSGLPSDRFSAERTGGSVSTLTIQRTQQEDSAVYLCASSMRQGSGETQYFGPGTRLLVL.